These 19 T cell receptor beta chains were all obtained from the same sample, sequenced in a study of blood T cells in healthy people across ages. Primers used in a second PCR of roughly 6 to 11 cycles were a sample-barcoded 5' primer and a J-beta primer mix. Via MiXCR, TCRdb re-called the 5' RACE reads, giving one row per CDR3 protein. The data show roughly 570,000 distinct CDR3 sequences, roughly 28% seen once. The specimen sequenced was blood. Source of these receptors: a woman in her seventies in good health.

This clonotype was seen a few times. The genes are TRBV6-2 or TRBV6-3 and TRBJ1-2; D might be TRBD1 (5 bases). V lost 0 bases and J 4 bases, leaving 15 bases between the germline ends. Per the germline V gene, CDR1 is MNHEY and CDR2 is SVGEGT. CDR3 size: 16 residues. CDR3 sequence: CASSYSNAQAIYGYTF. CDR3 coding DNA: TGTGCCAGCAGTTACTCGAACGCACAGGCCATCTATGGCTACACCTTC.

This clonotype was counted between two and nine times. This CDR3 is CSATSGGHTDTQYF. CDR3 nucleotide sequence: TGCAGTGCAACTAGCGGGGGACACACAGATACGCAGTATTTT. V and J are TRBV20-1 and TRBJ2-3; 11 bases map to TRBD2. Trimming took 6 bases from V and 2 from J; bases not matched to a gene: 4. Looked up from germline, CDR1 is DFQATT and CDR2 is SNEGSKA (reference sequence). The CDR3 totals 14 residues.

This clonotype was counted between two and nine times. The junction and the germline gene differ at one end; a read error may be behind it. The rearrangement uses TRBV7-7 and TRBJ2-5; D assignment may be TRBD1 or TRBD2 (5 bases each). Germline V gene lookup returns CDR1 SSHAT and CDR2 FNYEAQ (reference sequence). The CDR3 sequence is 15 residues long. In DNA form, the CDR3 reads TGTGCTAGCAGCTTTACTGAGGGACCAAGTACGACCCAGTACTTC. Its translation is CASSFTEGPSTTQYF.

The V and J genes are TRBV5-1 and TRBJ2-7; tentative D call: TRBD2 (7 bases). The CDR3 extends over 15 amino acids. CDR1 is SGHRS, CDR2 YFSETQ, per germline. The V end was cut by 4 bases, the J end by 5 bases, with 19 bases between. The CDR3 region is CASSSRGGPGNEQYF. CDR3 coding DNA: TGCGCCAGCAGCAGCCGCGGGGGCCCGGGGAACGAGCAGTACTTC.

The chain combines TRBV7-9 with TRBJ2-1; the D call may be TRBD1 or TRBD2 (6 bases each). Deletions cut 1 base from V and 7 bases from J, with 17 bases between. This CDR3 spans 16 amino acids. Germline V CDR1 and CDR2: SEHNR, FQNEAQ (reference sequence). In DNA form, the CDR3 reads TGTGCCAGCAGCTTAGGGTCCGGGGGCGGGTGGAATGAGCAGTTCTTC. Translating it yields CASSLGSGGGWNEQFF. Variable domain in full (rest from reference TRBV7-9 and TRBJ2-1): DTGVSQNPRHKITKRGQNVTFRCDPISEHNRLYWYRQTLGQGPEFLTYFQNEAQLEKSRLLSDRFSAERPKGSFSTLEIQRTEQGDSAMYLCASSLGSGGGWNEQFFGPGTRLTVL.

Only a few counts were recorded for this clonotype. The rearrangement links TRBV4-2 to TRBJ2-7; unclear D gene. This CDR3 contains 13 residues. Trimming removed 0 bases at V and 3 bases at J, with 6 bases between. Germline V gene data show CDR1 as LGHNA and CDR2 as YNFKEQ. The CDR3 here is CASSQESDYEQYF. The CDR3 nucleotides read TGTGCCAGCAGCCAAGAAAGCGACTACGAGCAGTACTTC.

This clonotype was seen more than once but under ten times. V is TRBV6-1 and J is TRBJ2-5; D tentatively reads TRBD1 or TRBD2 (5 bases each). Germline CDR1 is MNHNS and CDR2 is SASEGT. The CDR3 length is 16 residues. V was cut by 6 bases and J by 0 bases, with 17 bases left in between. CDR3 amino acids: CASRPSNGAYQETQYF. Here the CDR3 DNA reads TGTGCCAGCAGACCTTCTAACGGGGCGTACCAAGAGACCCAGTACTTC.

This chain connects TRBV20-1 to TRBJ2-1; 8 bases map to TRBD2. This CDR3 comprises 14 residues. Trimming took 3 bases from V and 6 from J; bases not matched to a gene: 7. In germline, CDR1 is DFQATT, CDR2 SNEGSKA (reference sequence). CDR3 protein: CSASNSGGTNEQFF. Written as DNA, the CDR3 is TGCAGTGCTAGTAACAGCGGGGGCACCAATGAGCAGTTCTTC.

This clonotype was counted only a few times. This rearrangement joins TRBV2 to TRBJ2-2; 10 nucleotides line up with TRBD2. V shed 4 bases and J 1 base; nucleotides not matched to a gene: 0. The CDR3 has 15 residues. CDR1 SNHLY and CDR2 FYNNEI come from the germline V gene. DNA of the CDR3: TGTGCCAGCAGTGGGACTAGCGGGAACACCGGGGAGCTGTTTTTT. This encodes CASSGTSGNTGELFF.

This rearrangement joins TRBV27 to TRBJ2-7; D might be TRBD2 (6 bases). CDR1 and CDR2 from the germline V gene are MNHEY and SMNVEV (reference sequence). The CDR3 spans 15 residues. Deletions cut 7 bases from V and 0 bases from J, with 16 bases between. DNA for the CDR3: TGTGCCAGCAAGCGTGGGGACTCAGTCTCCTACGAGCAGTACTTC. Translating it yields CASKRGDSVSYEQYF.

V and J are TRBV6-5 and TRBJ2-5, with TRBD1 as a possible D gene (6 bases). The CDR3 length is 14 residues. Trimming took 2 bases from V and 4 from J, leaving 11 bases between them. Germline V gene sequence: CDR1 MNHEY, CDR2 SVGAGI. The CDR3 DNA sequence: TGTGCCAGCAGTTACCCGGACAGATTAGAGACCCAGTACTTC. Translated: CASSYPDRLETQYF.

This clonotype appeared a single time. The rearrangement uses TRBV5-1 and TRBJ2-6, with unresolved D. Germline CDR1 SGHRS, CDR2 YFSETQ. V was clipped by 4 bases and J by 2 bases, with 7 bases between them. The CDR3 length is 14 residues. As DNA, the CDR3 is TGCGCCAGCAGCATCAACCCTGGGGCCAACGTCCTGACTTTC. Translating gives CASSINPGANVLTF. The variable domain in full, with the rest retrieved from reference TRBV5-1 and TRBJ2-6, is KAGVTQTPRYLIKTRGQQVTLSCSPISGHRSVSWYQQTPGQGLQFLFEYFSETQRNKGNFPGRFSGRQFSNSRSEMNVSTLELGDSALYLCASSINPGANVLTFGAGSRLTVL.

The chain links TRBV12-3 or TRBV12-4 to TRBJ2-3; TRBD2 agrees at 8 bases. V was clipped by 6 bases and J by 4 bases; unmatched bases: 21. The CDR3 totals 19 residues. The CDR3 reads CASSTELAETNYEADTQYF. CDR3 DNA sequence: TGTGCCAGCAGCACGGAACTAGCGGAGACTAACTACGAGGCAGATACGCAGTATTTT.

This clonotype was seen just once. Here the CDR3 reads CASSIRVMNTEAFF. The CDR3 region has the DNA TGTGCCAGCAGCATCAGGGTAATGAACACTGAAGCTTTCTTT. The rearrangement joins TRBV7-9 to TRBJ1-1; a weak D match, TRBD1 (5 bases). The germline V gene encodes CDR1 SEHNR and CDR2 FQNEAQ (reference sequence). V was cut by 5 bases and J by 0 bases, with 10 bases left in between. The CDR3 has 14 amino acids.

The V call is TRBV7-9, the J call TRBJ1-2, with 7 bases matching TRBD1. Unmatched junction bases numbered 12, after V lost 3 bases and J lost 5 bases. Germline lookup yields CDR1 SEHNR and CDR2 FQNEAQ (reference sequence). The CDR3 spans 16 residues. This CDR3 reads CASSLTTGDGQYGYTF. DNA of the CDR3: TGTGCCAGCAGCTTGACTACAGGGGATGGGCAGTATGGCTACACCTTC.

This chain uses TRBV6-5 with TRBJ2-2; possibly TRBD2 for D (5 bases). The CDR3 loop spans 17 amino acids. From germline, CDR1 is MNHEY and CDR2 SVGAGI. The V gene lost 4 bases and the J gene lost 6 bases, with 21 bases spanning the gap. The CDR3 DNA reads as TGTGCCAGCAGTTCCTTCCCACCTAGCCTGGCGTCCGGGGAGCTGTTTTTT. It is translated as CASSSFPPSLASGELFF.

CDR3 sequence: CASNPGKQTQYF. In DNA form, the CDR3 reads TGTGCCAGCAATCCGGGCAAGCAGACCCAGTACTTC. The chain uses TRBV6-6 and TRBJ2-5, with D unresolved. Germline CDR1 and CDR2: MNHNY and SVGAGI (reference sequence). The V and J ends lost 7 bases and 6 bases respectively, with 12 bases between them. The CDR3 contains 12 residues.

This clonotype was seen only a few times. CDR3 coding DNA: TGCGCCAGCAGCCAAGATATACGAGGGGGGCTCTGGGATGAGCAGTTCTTC. This sequence encodes CASSQDIRGGLWDEQFF. The genes are TRBV4-3 and TRBJ2-5; D may correspond to TRBD1 or TRBD2 (6 bases each). Judging by the DNA end, TRBJ2-1 fits better; the J call may be wrong. CDR1 is LGHNA and CDR2 is YSLEER in the germline V gene. The CDR3 runs 17 residues.

This clonotype was counted a single time. The CDR3 DNA sequence: TGCGCCAGCAGCTTGGAACAGGCCGCGGGTGGCTACACCTTC. Translated, it gives CASSLEQAAGGYTF. The chain joins TRBV5-1 to TRBJ1-2; D is perhaps TRBD1 (5 bases). The CDR3 consists of 14 residues. V was shortened by 0 bases and J by 7 bases, with 13 bases between the two germline ends. Germline CDR1 SGHRS, CDR2 YFSETQ.